Below are 25 T cell receptor beta chains sequenced from a single sample in a study of T-cell memory formation after mild COVID-19. TCRdb re-called the 5' RACE reads through MiXCR, storing one row per CDR3 protein. Of under 650,000 distinct CDR3 sequences listed, roughly 18% are singletons. Material: PBMCs or a T cell subset sorted from them (not recorded which). These receptors came from an adult woman who had mild COVID-19 (a few samples of this study predate the infection). Cell type and time point are not known.

This sequence joins TRBV7-8 and TRBJ2-1; 10 nucleotides match TRBD1. The CDR3 spans 15 residues. V was pared by 4 bases and J by 3 bases, with 3 bases of the junction left unmatched. The germline V gene has CDR1 SGHVS and CDR2 FQNEAQ. The CDR3 sequence is CASSSRDRGYNEQFF. The DNA of the CDR3 is TGTGCCAGCAGCTCCCGGGACAGGGGCTACAATGAGCAGTTCTTC.

This clonotype was detected only a few times. This sequence joins TRBV12-3 or TRBV12-4 and TRBJ1-1; D might be TRBD1 (5 bases). The CDR3 contains 15 residues. V shed 1 base and J shed 1 base, with 10 bases lying between them. The CDR3 DNA is TGTGCCAGCAGTTTAGGACAGCATTCGAACACTGAAGCTTTCTTT. This sequence encodes CASSLGQHSNTEAFF.

The genes are TRBV4-1 and TRBJ1-1; 7 nucleotides agree with TRBD1. The germline V gene has CDR1 MGHRA and CDR2 YSYEKL. The CDR3 has 14 residues. Losses at the gene ends were 1 base for V and 6 bases for J; bases not matched to a gene: 5. CDR3 region: CASSQVGGAAEAFF. The CDR3 DNA is TGCGCCAGCAGCCAAGTAGGGGGCGCGGCTGAAGCTTTCTTT.

The rearrangement links TRBV2 to TRBJ1-1; D is unclear. Germline V gives CDR1 SNHLY, CDR2 FYNNEI. This CDR3 spans 13 amino acids. V gave up 4 bases and J gave up 0 bases, with 6 bases separating them. CDR3: CASSVNMNTEAFF. The DNA of the CDR3 is TGTGCCAGCAGTGTGAACATGAACACTGAAGCTTTCTTT.

V gene TRBV24-1 combines with J gene TRBJ2-3; 9 positions match TRBD2. The germline CDR1 and CDR2 sequences are KGHDR and SFDVKD. The V segment lost 4 bases and the J segment 3 bases; nucleotides outside the gene matches: 10. This CDR3 region has 17 residues. The CDR3 region is CATSDPIAGAKTDTQYF. The CDR3 nucleotides are TGTGCCACCAGTGACCCGATAGCGGGAGCGAAGACAGATACGCAGTATTTT.

This clonotype occurred a few times. The chain carries TRBV7-3 and TRBJ2-3; D perhaps matches TRBD2 (7 bases). The CDR3 loop spans 14 amino acids. The V and J ends lost 0 bases and 8 bases respectively, with 12 bases between them. Germline CDR1 reads SGHTA; CDR2 reads FQGTGA. The CDR3 here is CASSLTTGGSTQYF. The CDR3, as DNA: TGTGCCAGCAGCTTAACTACGGGGGGCAGTACGCAGTATTTT.

The V call is TRBV12-3 or TRBV12-4, the J call TRBJ2-7; 11 bases fit TRBD1. The ends lost 4 bases at V and 2 bases at J; junction bases unmatched: 7. The length of the CDR3 is 16 residues. The CDR3 here is CASSSSGTGGAYEQYF. The CDR3 coding sequence is TGTGCCAGCAGTTCCTCCGGGACAGGGGGAGCCTACGAGCAGTACTTC.

This clonotype was counted only a few times. The genes are TRBV7-2 and TRBJ2-1; D is ambiguous. The V end was cut by 6 bases, the J end by 6 bases, with 12 bases between. The CDR3 contains 13 residues. CDR1 and CDR2 (germline): SGHTA, FQGNSA. CDR3 in amino acids: CASSPVRSNEQFF. As DNA, the CDR3 is TGTGCCAGCAGTCCGGTTAGGAGCAATGAGCAGTTCTTC.

J is TRBJ1-2 and V is TRBV20-1, with a weak D call TRBD1 (5 bases). V was trimmed by 4 bases and J by 7 bases, leaving 13 bases between them. The CDR3 loop spans 12 amino acids. Germline-derived CDR1 and CDR2 are DFQATT and SNEGSKA (reference sequence). CDR3 sequence (DNA): TGCAGTGCTAACCCGGGGGATCGTGGCTACACCTTC. It encodes CSANPGDRGYTF.

In this sample, this clonotype turned up many times. The V gene is TRBV6-5, the J gene TRBJ2-5; 11 bases are a match to TRBD2. Trimming at V came to 0 bases and at J to 7 bases, leaving 4 bases not matched to a gene. The length of the CDR3 is 15 residues. Per germline, CDR1 MNHEY and CDR2 SVGAGI. The DNA of the CDR3 is TGTGCCAGCAGTTACTCTGGTAGCGGGAGGGGGACCCAGTACTTC. This translates into CASSYSGSGRGTQYF.

The rearrangement uses TRBV19 and TRBJ1-6; unclear D gene. CDR1 and CDR2 from the germline V gene are LNHDA and SQIVND (reference sequence). V was trimmed by 6 bases and J by 7 bases, leaving 7 bases between them. The CDR3 covers 12 residues. CDR3 loop: CASRGENSPLHF. CDR3 DNA sequence: TGTGCCAGTAGGGGTGAAAATTCACCCCTCCACTTT. Based on the CDR3 plus reference TRBV19 and TRBJ1-6, the full variable domain is DGGITQSPKYLFRKEGQNVTLSCEQNLNHDAMYWYRQDPGQGLRLIYYSQIVNDFQKGDIAEGYSVSREKKESFPLTVTSAQKNPTAFYLCASRGENSPLHFGNGTRLTVT.

This chain links TRBV11-2 with TRBJ1-4; D is possibly TRBD1 (5 bases). Trimming cost V 5 bases and J 3 bases, with 16 bases left between them. Germline-derived CDR1 and CDR2 are SGHAT and FQNNGV. This CDR3 has 16 residues. CDR3 sequence (DNA): TGTGCCAGCAGCCACGACAGATCCCCCTCTAATGAAAAACTGTTTTTT. This encodes CASSHDRSPSNEKLFF.

The chain couples TRBV18 to TRBJ2-7, with 11 bases matching TRBD1. The CDR3 has 13 residues. Germline CDR1 KGHSH, CDR2 LQKENI. V dropped 8 bases and J dropped 2; count of bases not matched to a gene: 2. The CDR3 nucleotides are TGTGCCAGCGGACAGGGGGCGGCCTACGAGCAGTACTTC. It yields the protein CASGQGAAYEQYF.

This clonotype was detected ten times or more. This chain joins TRBV11-2 and TRBJ1-1, with D hard to call. Per the germline V gene, CDR1 is SGHAT and CDR2 is FQNNGV. The CDR3 runs to 13 residues. Between the trimmed V and J ends, which lost 1 base and 10 bases, there was a span of 13 bases. The chain's CDR3 is CASSLGYGQVAFF. DNA of the CDR3: TGTGCCAGCAGCTTAGGATACGGGCAGGTAGCTTTCTTT.

This clonotype was observed at least ten times. The chain recombines TRBV5-1 with TRBJ2-1; 10 bases fit TRBD2. Germline V gives CDR1 SGHRS, CDR2 YFSETQ. This CDR3 is built from 15 residues. V lost 4 bases, J lost 4 bases, and 5 bases stayed unmatched. The CDR3 is CASSPGTSVYNEQFF. The CDR3 DNA is TGCGCCAGCAGCCCTGGGACTAGCGTATACAATGAGCAGTTCTTC.

The chain recombines TRBV14 with TRBJ2-7, with 8 bases fitting TRBD2. Per the germline V gene, CDR1 is SGHDN and CDR2 is FVKESK. The CDR3 is 15 amino acids. With V trimmed by 3 bases and J by 5 bases, 9 bases remained unmatched. The CDR3 region has the DNA TGTGCCAGCAGCCATTCGCGGGGGGATATGGACGAGCAGTACTTC. Amino acids: CASSHSRGDMDEQYF. Full variable domain (outside the CDR3, taken from reference TRBV14 and TRBJ2-7): EAGVTQFPSHSVIEKGQTVTLRCDPISGHDNLYWYRRVMGKEIKFLLHFVKESKQDESGMPNNRFLAERTGGTYSTLKVQPAELEDSGVYFCASSHSRGDMDEQYFGPGTRLTVT.

This clonotype was recorded at least ten times. V and J are TRBV9 and TRBJ2-2, with D perhaps assigned TRBD1 or TRBD2 (5 bases each). With 2 bases removed from V and 4 bases from J, the gap between germline ends came to 9 bases. Germline lookup yields CDR1 SGDLS and CDR2 YYNGEE. The CDR3 totals 14 residues. In nucleotides, the CDR3 is TGTGCCAGCAGCGTGGGGACGACCACCGGGGAGCTGTTTTTT. Its protein is CASSVGTTTGELFF.

This rearrangement joins TRBV9 to TRBJ2-7; D is undetermined. Germline values: CDR1 SGDLS, CDR2 YYNGEE. There are 13 residues in the CDR3. V was cut by 3 bases and J by 1 base, with 8 bases left in between. CDR3 in DNA: TGTGCCAGCAGCGGTCCCTTTTCCTACGAGCAGTACTTC. Amino acids: CASSGPFSYEQYF.

The chain has TRBV5-5 and TRBJ1-5; D unresolved. Deletions cut 0 bases from V and 4 bases from J, with 14 bases between. CDR1 and CDR2 from the germline V gene are SGHKS and YYEKEE (reference sequence). The CDR3 runs 16 residues. The CDR3 is CASSLVVGAANQPQHF. In nucleotides, the CDR3 is TGTGCCAGCAGCTTGGTAGTAGGTGCGGCAAATCAGCCCCAGCATTTT.

This clonotype was recorded a few times. The chain has TRBV25-1 and TRBJ1-1; tentatively, D is TRBD1 (6 bases). The length of the CDR3 is 13 residues. Trimming removed 5 bases from V and 4 bases from J, with 11 bases in between. Germline V gene lookup returns CDR1 MGHDK and CDR2 SYGVNS. CDR3 nucleotides: TGTGCCAGCAGTACAGGGTCCGCCACTGAAGCTTTCTTT. Its protein is CASSTGSATEAFF.

This chain connects TRBV5-1 to TRBJ2-1; 9 bases agree with TRBD2. The length of the CDR3 is 17 residues. Trimming cost V 4 bases and J 6 bases; bases outside gene matches: 14. Germline loops: CDR1 SGHRS, CDR2 YFSETQ. CDR3 protein: CASSPSGGSGSFNEQFF. DNA for the CDR3: TGCGCCAGCAGCCCCAGCGGTGGTAGCGGGAGTTTCAATGAGCAGTTCTTC.

V is TRBV7-2 and J is TRBJ2-3; possibly TRBD2 for D (7 bases). The CDR3 has 16 residues. CDR1 SGHTA and CDR2 FQGNSA come from the germline V gene. The ends were cut back, 1 base at V and 1 base at J, with 12 bases in the middle. The CDR3 bases are TGTGCCAGCAGCTTAGTTGGGGGGGCCGGCACAGATACGCAGTATTTT. Translation: CASSLVGGAGTDTQYF.

In its sample, this clonotype was seen a few times. V usage is TRBV2 and J usage is TRBJ1-2; D remains ambiguous. The CDR3 sequence is 13 residues long. Per the germline V gene, CDR1 is SNHLY and CDR2 is FYNNEI. V gave up 3 bases and J gave up 5 bases, with 10 bases separating them. The CDR3 DNA follows: TGTGCCAGCAGTGAGAAGGGAGGGTATGGCTACACCTTC. This translates into CASSEKGGYGYTF.

The chain couples TRBV15 to TRBJ2-3; 7 positions agree with TRBD1. Per germline, CDR1 LNHNV and CDR2 YYDKDF (reference sequence). The CDR3 loop spans 17 amino acids. Germline trimming cut 0 bases from V and 2 bases from J; bases unmatched to any gene: 8. The CDR3 region has the DNA TGTGCCACCAGCAGAGATCGGAGACAGGGCCTCACAGATACGCAGTATTTT. This encodes CATSRDRRQGLTDTQYF.

This clonotype was observed a few times. V and J are TRBV5-1 and TRBJ2-7, with D perhaps TRBD1 (5 bases). This CDR3 contains 15 residues. Trimming stripped 0 bases from V and 4 bases from J, with 14 bases between. Germline-derived CDR1 and CDR2 are SGHRS and YFSETQ. The CDR3 bases are TGCGCCAGCAGCTTGGACCAGGGATCCCTTTACGAGCAGTACTTC. Encoded protein: CASSLDQGSLYEQYF.